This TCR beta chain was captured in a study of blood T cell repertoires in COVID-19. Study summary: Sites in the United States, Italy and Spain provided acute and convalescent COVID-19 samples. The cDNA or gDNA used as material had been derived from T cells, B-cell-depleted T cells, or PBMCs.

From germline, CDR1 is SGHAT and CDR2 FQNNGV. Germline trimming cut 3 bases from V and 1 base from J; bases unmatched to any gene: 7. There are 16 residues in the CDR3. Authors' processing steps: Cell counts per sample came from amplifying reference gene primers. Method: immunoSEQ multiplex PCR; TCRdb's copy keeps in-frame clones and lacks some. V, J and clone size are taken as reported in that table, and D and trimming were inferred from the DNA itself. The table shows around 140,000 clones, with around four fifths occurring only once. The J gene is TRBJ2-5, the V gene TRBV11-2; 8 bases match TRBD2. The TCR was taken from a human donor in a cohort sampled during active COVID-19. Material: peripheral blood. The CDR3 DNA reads TGTGCCAGCAGCTTGTTAGCGGGAAGGGGCCAAGAGACCCAGTACTTC. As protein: CASSLLAGRGQETQYF. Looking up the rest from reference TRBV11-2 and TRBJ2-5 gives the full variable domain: EAGVAQSPRYKIIEKRQSVAFWCNPISGHATLYWYQQILGQGPKLLIQFQNNGVVDDSQLPKDRFSAERLKGVDSTLKIQPAKLEDSAVYLCASSLLAGRGQETQYFGPGTRLLVL.